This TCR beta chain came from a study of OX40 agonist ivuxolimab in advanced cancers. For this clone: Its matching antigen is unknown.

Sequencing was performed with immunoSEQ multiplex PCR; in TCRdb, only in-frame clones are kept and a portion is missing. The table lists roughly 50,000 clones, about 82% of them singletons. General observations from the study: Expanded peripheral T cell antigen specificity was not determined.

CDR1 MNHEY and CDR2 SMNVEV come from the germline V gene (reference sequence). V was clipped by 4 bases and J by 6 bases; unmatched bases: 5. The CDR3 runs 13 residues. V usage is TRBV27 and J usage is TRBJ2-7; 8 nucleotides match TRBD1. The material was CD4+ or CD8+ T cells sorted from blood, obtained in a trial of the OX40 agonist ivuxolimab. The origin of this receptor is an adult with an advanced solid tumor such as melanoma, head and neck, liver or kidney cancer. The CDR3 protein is CASSSWTGTEQYF. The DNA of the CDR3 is TGTGCCAGCAGTTCCTGGACAGGGACCGAGCAGTACTTC.